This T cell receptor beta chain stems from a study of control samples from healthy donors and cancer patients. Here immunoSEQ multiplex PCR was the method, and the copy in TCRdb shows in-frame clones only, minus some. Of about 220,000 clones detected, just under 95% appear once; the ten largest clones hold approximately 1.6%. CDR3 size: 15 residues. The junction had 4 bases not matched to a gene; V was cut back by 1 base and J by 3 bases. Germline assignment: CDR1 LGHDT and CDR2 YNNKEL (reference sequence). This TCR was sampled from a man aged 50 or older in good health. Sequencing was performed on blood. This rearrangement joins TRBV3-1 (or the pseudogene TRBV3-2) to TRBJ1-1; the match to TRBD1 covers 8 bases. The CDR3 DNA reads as TGTGCCAGCAGCCAAGGACCAGGGGGCCACACTGAAGCTTTCTTT. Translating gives CASSQGPGGHTEAFF.